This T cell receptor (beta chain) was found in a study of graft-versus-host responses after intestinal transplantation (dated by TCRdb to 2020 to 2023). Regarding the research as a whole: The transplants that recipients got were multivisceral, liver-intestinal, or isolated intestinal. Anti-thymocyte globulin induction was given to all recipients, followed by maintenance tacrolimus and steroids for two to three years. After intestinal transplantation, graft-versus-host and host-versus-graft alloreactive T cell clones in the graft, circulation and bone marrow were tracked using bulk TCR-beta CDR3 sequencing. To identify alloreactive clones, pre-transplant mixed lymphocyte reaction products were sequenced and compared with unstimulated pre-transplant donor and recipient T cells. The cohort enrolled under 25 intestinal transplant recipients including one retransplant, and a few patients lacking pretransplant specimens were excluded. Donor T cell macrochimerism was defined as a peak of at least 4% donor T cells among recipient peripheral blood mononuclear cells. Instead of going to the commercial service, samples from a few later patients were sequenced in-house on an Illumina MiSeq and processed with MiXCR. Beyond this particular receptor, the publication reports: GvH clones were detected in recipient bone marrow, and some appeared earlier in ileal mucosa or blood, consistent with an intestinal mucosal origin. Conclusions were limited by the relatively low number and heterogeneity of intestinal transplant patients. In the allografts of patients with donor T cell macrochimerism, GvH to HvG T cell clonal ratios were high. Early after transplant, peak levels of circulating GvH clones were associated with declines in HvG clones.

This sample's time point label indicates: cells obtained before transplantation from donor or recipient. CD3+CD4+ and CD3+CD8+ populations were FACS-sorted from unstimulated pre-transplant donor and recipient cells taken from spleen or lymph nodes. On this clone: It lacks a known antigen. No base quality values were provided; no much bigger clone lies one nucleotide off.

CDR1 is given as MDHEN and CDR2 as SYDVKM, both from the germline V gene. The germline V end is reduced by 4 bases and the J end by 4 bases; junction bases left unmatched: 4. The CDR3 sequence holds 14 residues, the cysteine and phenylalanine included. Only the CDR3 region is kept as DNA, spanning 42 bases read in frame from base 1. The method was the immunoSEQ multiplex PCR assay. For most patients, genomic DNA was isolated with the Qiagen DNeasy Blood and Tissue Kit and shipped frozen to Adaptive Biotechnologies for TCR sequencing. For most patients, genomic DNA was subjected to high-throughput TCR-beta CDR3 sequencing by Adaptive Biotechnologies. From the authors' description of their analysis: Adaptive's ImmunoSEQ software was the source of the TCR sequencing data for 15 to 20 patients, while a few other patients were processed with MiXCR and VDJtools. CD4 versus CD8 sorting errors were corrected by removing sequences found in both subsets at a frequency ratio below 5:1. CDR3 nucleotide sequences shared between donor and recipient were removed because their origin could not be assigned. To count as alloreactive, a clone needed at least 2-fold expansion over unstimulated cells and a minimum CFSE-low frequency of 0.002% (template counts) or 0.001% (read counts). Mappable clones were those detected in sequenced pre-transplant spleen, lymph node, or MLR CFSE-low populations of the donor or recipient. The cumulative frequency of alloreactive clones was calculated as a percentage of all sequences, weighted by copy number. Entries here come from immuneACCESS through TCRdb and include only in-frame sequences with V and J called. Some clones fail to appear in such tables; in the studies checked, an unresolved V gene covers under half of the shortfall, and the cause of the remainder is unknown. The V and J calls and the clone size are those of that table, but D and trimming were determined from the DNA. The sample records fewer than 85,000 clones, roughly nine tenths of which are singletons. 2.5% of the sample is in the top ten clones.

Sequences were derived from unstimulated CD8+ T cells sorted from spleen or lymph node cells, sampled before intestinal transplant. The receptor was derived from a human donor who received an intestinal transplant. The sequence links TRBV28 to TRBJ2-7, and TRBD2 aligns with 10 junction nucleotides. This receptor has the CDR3 CASSSSGSVYEQYF. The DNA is TGTGCCAGCAGTTCTAGCGGGAGCGTGTACGAGCAGTACTTC. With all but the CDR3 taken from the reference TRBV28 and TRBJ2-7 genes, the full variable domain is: DVKVTQSSRYLVKRTGEKVFLECVQDMDHENMFWYRQDPGLGLRLIYFSYDVKMKEKGDIPEGYSVSREKKERFSLILESASTNQTSMYLCASSSSGSVYEQYFGPGTRLTVT.